Below, 23 T cell receptor beta chains from the same sample are listed, as sequenced in a study of T-cell reconstitution after alpha-beta-depleted transplantation in children (dated by TCRdb to about 2016). The library relied on PCR. Sequencing used an Illumina HiSeq 2500. TCR libraries were prepared with molecular barcoding, using unique molecular identifiers to normalize TCRbeta repertoire quantification. TCRdb trimmed the raw reads at Q25, called clones with MiXCR and kept productive beta chains. Every CDR3 protein is listed once, alongside the most common genes and DNA of its rows. This sample gives under 750,000 distinct CDR3 sequences in total; 20% to 25% of them show up just once. Together, the top ten hold roughly an eighth of the sample. The sample's treatment or condition, from its label and the paper: allogeneic hematopoietic cell transplantation with graft depleted of TCRalphabeta T cells and CD19 B cells.

Here the sequenced sample was PBMCs, mostly from graft donor cells, taken 360 days after TCRalphabeta/CD19-depleted stem cell transplant. These receptors all stem from a boy younger than two who had a stem cell transplant for acute myeloid leukemia, so the T cells may come from the graft donor.

CDR3 sequence: CASSSPRTYEQYV. The DNA for the CDR3 is TGTGCCAGCAGTTCGCCTCGAACCTACGAGCAGTACGTC. The chain employs TRBV27 and TRBJ2-7; D gene uncertain. V was cut by 4 bases and J by 2 bases, with 9 bases left in between. This CDR3 is 13 amino acids long. Germline CDR1 MNHEY, CDR2 SMNVEV (reference sequence).

V is TRBV5-5 and J is TRBJ2-2, with 14 bases matching TRBD2. The trim removed 0 bases at V and 1 base at J, leaving 2 bases unmatched. The CDR3 sequence is 18 residues long. From germline, CDR1 is SGHKS and CDR2 YYEKEE (reference sequence). CDR3 sequence: CASSLGTSGGRNTGELFF. DNA for the CDR3: TGTGCCAGCAGCTTGGGGACTAGCGGGGGGCGGAACACCGGGGAGCTGTTTTTT.

As for this clonotype: Because it lacks the conserved phenylalanine or tryptophan at the end, this CDR3 is likely a read error. V usage is TRBV29-1 and J usage is TRBJ1-4; 9 positions match TRBD1. CDR1 and CDR2 (germline): SQVTM, ANQGSEA. This CDR3 has 13 amino acids. With 2 bases clipped from V and 10 bases from J, the junction kept 5 bases outside the gene matches. DNA of the CDR3: TGCAGCGTTGAACTGGGACAGGGAGGAAAACTGTTTATT. As protein: CSVELGQGGKLFI.

CDR3 coding DNA: TGCAGCGTCAAAACCCCTGCCTCCTACGAGCAGTACGTC. Protein sequence: CSVKTPASYEQYV. This chain uses TRBV29-1 with TRBJ2-7; no clear D. The V end was cut by 6 bases, the J end by 0 bases, with 12 bases between. The CDR3 runs to 13 residues. CDR1 is SQVTM and CDR2 is ANQGSEA in the germline V gene.

The chain couples TRBV24-1 to TRBJ2-7, with 8 bases aligning to TRBD1. The V segment lost 2 bases and the J segment 4 bases; nucleotides outside the gene matches: 6. CDR3 length equals 15 residues. In germline, CDR1 is KGHDR, CDR2 SFDVKD. The CDR3 loop is CATSDSRQGAYEQYF. CDR3 nucleotide sequence: TGTGCCACCAGTGATTCCCGCCAGGGGGCGTACGAGCAGTACTTC.

With respect to this clonotype: The missing conserved phenylalanine or tryptophan at the end of this CDR3 makes a read error likely. This chain connects TRBV6-1 to TRBJ1-2; TRBD1 agrees at 8 bases. Germline CDR1 reads MNHNS; CDR2 reads SASEGT. The J segment lost 2 bases and the V segment lost 6 bases, leaving 5 bases of the junction unmatched. This CDR3 spans 14 amino acids. The CDR3 sequence is CASSRTGKNYGYTY. Here the CDR3 DNA reads TGTGCCAGCAGCAGGACAGGGAAGAACTATGGCTACACCTAC.

This clonotype has ten or more counts. This sequence joins TRBV7-9 and TRBJ2-3, with D perhaps TRBD2 (6 bases). From germline, CDR1 is SEHNR and CDR2 FQNEAQ (reference sequence). V lost 5 bases and J lost 0, with 12 bases in between. This CDR3 is built from 15 residues. The CDR3 nucleotides are TGTGCCAGCAGCCCGGCGGGGCTTAGCACAGATACGCAGTATTTT. Protein product: CASSPAGLSTDTQYF.

This clonotype was seen repeatedly, ten times or more. The rearrangement links TRBV20-1 to TRBJ2-7; 10 nucleotides align to TRBD1. Germline V gene data show CDR1 as DFQATT and CDR2 as SNEGSKA (reference sequence). Trimming took 2 bases from V and 4 from J; bases not matched to a gene: 8. This CDR3 spans 15 amino acids. CDR3 sequence (DNA): TGCAGTGCTAGATTATACCGGGACAGGGGATACGAGCAGTACTTC. Its protein product is CSARLYRDRGYEQYF.

The V gene is TRBV7-2, the J gene TRBJ2-7, with D maybe TRBD2 (5 bases). Germline V gives CDR1 SGHTA, CDR2 FQGNSA. The ends were cut back, 1 base at V and 0 bases at J, with 13 bases in the middle. The CDR3 spans 16 residues. The CDR3 reads CASSLDSGVPSYEQYF. As DNA, the CDR3 is TGTGCCAGCAGCTTAGATTCCGGGGTTCCCTCCTACGAGCAGTACTTC.

This clonotype has a count of ten or more. The chain has TRBV12-3 or TRBV12-4 and TRBJ2-5; D may be TRBD2 (5 bases). Trimming left V 5 bases short and J 4 bases short, with 11 bases between. CDR3 length: 13 residues. This CDR3 is CASSPPGRETQYF. In DNA form, the CDR3 reads TGTGCCAGCAGTCCCCCGGGGAGAGAGACCCAGTACTTC.

Only a few counts were recorded for this clonotype. The rearrangement uses TRBV7-9 and TRBJ2-5, with D hard to call. The V and J ends lost 1 base and 11 bases respectively, with 5 bases between them. This CDR3 region has 10 residues. Germline CDR1 reads SEHNR; CDR2 reads FQNEAQ (reference sequence). CDR3 nucleotide sequence: TGTGCCAGCAGCTTAGATGTTCAGTACTTC. Translation: CASSLDVQYF. The full variable domain, its missing parts supplied by reference TRBV7-9 and TRBJ2-5, is DTGVSQNPRHKITKRGQNVTFRCDPISEHNRLYWYRQTLGQGPEFLTYFQNEAQLEKSRLLSDRFSAERPKGSFSTLEIQRTEQGDSAMYLCASSLDVQYFGPGTRLLVL.

There are many counts of this clonotype. The chain carries TRBV5-1 and TRBJ1-2; 8 bases map to TRBD1. The CDR3 has 14 residues. The germline V gene encodes CDR1 SGHRS and CDR2 YFSETQ. V lost 4 bases to trimming and J lost 2 bases; unmatched junction nucleotides: 4. CDR3 nucleotides: TGCGCCAGCAGCCCCGGGACAGGAAACTATGGCTACACCTTC. This encodes CASSPGTGNYGYTF.

This clonotype was seen repeatedly, ten times or more. This chain connects TRBV20-1 to TRBJ2-7; 7 bases are a match to TRBD1. CDR3 length equals 13 residues. Per the germline V gene, CDR1 is DFQATT and CDR2 is SNEGSKA (reference sequence). The J segment lost 1 base and the V segment lost 3 bases, leaving 3 bases of the junction unmatched. CDR3 residues: CSASSGGSYEQYV. The CDR3 region has the DNA TGCAGTGCTAGTTCAGGGGGTTCCTACGAGCAGTACGTC.

This clonotype was observed a few times. The chain carries TRBV12-3 or TRBV12-4 and TRBJ2-3, with 10 bases matching TRBD1. V shed 6 bases, J shed 3 bases, and the junction held 6 bases outside the gene matches. The CDR3 consists of 15 residues. CDR3 in DNA: TGTGCCAGCAGAACGACAGGGGGCGCGACAGATACGCAGTATTTT. Its protein product is CASRTTGGATDTQYF.

Points on this clonotype: Since a much larger clone is just one base distant, this may be a read error. This chain links TRBV6-1 with TRBJ2-2; no definite D call. This CDR3 region has 13 residues. The ends were cut back, 8 bases at V and 2 bases at J, with 9 bases in the middle. The germline V gene has CDR1 MNHNS and CDR2 SASEGT. The CDR3 sequence: CASGDTNTGELFF. The CDR3 DNA sequence: TGTGCCAGCGGAGACACCAACACCGGGGAGCTGTTTTTT.

CDR3 nucleotides: TGTGCCAGCAGCTTAGATTTCGGAGCCAACGTCCTGACTTTC. Translation: CASSLDFGANVLTF. The chain is built from TRBV11-3 and TRBJ2-6; D gene unclear. Looked up from germline, CDR1 is SGHNT and CDR2 is YENEEA. The CDR3 runs 14 residues. With 0 bases removed from V and 7 bases from J, the gap between germline ends came to 7 bases.

This clonotype was observed once. J is TRBJ2-1 and V is TRBV7-9; D perhaps matches TRBD2 (6 bases). Germline V gene data show CDR1 as SEHNR and CDR2 as FQNEAQ (reference sequence). The CDR3 runs 14 residues. V was trimmed by 6 bases and J by 8 bases, leaving 17 bases between them. The CDR3 is CASSLTSNGDEQFF. DNA of the CDR3: TGTGCCAGCAGTCTGACTAGTAACGGAGATGAGCAGTTCTTC.

This clonotype has at least ten counts. DNA for the CDR3: TGTGCCAGCAGCCCCGGACCTAGCACAGATACGCAGTATTTT. Translation gives CASSPGPSTDTQYF. The chain links TRBV7-2 to TRBJ2-3; D not certain. CDR3 length: 14 amino acids. Germline loops: CDR1 SGHTA, CDR2 FQGNSA. Trimming left V 5 bases short and J 0 bases short, with 9 bases between.

This clonotype was picked up a small number of times. The chain uses TRBV20-1 and TRBJ2-5, with D unresolved. V was clipped by 6 bases and J by 5 bases, with 10 bases between them. CDR1 DFQATT and CDR2 SNEGSKA come from the germline V gene (reference sequence). The CDR3 sequence is 11 residues long. The CDR3 region has the DNA TGCAGTGCGGTGGAAGGGGAGACCCAGTACTTC. It translates to CSAVEGETQYF.

This clonotype was detected a few times. V gene TRBV20-1 combines with J gene TRBJ2-1; 8 positions agree with TRBD1. The CDR3 consists of 15 residues. The V gene end was trimmed by 5 bases and the J gene end by 4 bases; junction bases not matched to a gene: 10. Germline CDR1 and CDR2: DFQATT and SNEGSKA (reference sequence). The CDR3 sequence: CSARTGRLGYNEQFF. The CDR3 region has the DNA TGCAGTGCTCGGACAGGGCGTCTGGGTTACAATGAGCAGTTCTTC.

The table lists this clonotype with many counts. The genes are TRBV13 and TRBJ2-5, with D possibly being TRBD1 (6 bases). V was shortened by 6 bases and J by 4 bases, with 12 bases between the two germline ends. The CDR3 is 13 amino acids. CDR1 is PRHDT and CDR2 is FYEKMQ in the germline V gene (reference sequence). The CDR3 region has the DNA TGTGCCAGCAGTTGGGGGCGGATAGAGACCCAGTACTTC. Encoded protein: CASSWGRIETQYF.

This clonotype was detected ten times or more. The chain joins TRBV29-1 to TRBJ2-2, with D possibly TRBD1 on 5 matching bases. Germline values: CDR1 SQVTM, CDR2 ANQGSEA. Trimming removed 7 bases at V and 6 bases at J, with 15 bases between. This CDR3 is built from 13 residues. The CDR3, as DNA: TGCAGCGGCCTTGGACATTCGTCCGGGGAGCTGTTTTTT. Translated, it gives CSGLGHSSGELFF.

V gene TRBV12-3 or TRBV12-4 combines with J gene TRBJ2-7; D perhaps matches TRBD1 (6 bases). The V gene lost 5 bases and the J gene lost 5 bases, with 13 bases spanning the gap. The CDR3 contains 13 residues. This CDR3 is CASSVDRRNEQYF. Written as DNA, the CDR3 is TGTGCCAGCAGTGTCGACAGGAGGAACGAGCAGTACTTC.